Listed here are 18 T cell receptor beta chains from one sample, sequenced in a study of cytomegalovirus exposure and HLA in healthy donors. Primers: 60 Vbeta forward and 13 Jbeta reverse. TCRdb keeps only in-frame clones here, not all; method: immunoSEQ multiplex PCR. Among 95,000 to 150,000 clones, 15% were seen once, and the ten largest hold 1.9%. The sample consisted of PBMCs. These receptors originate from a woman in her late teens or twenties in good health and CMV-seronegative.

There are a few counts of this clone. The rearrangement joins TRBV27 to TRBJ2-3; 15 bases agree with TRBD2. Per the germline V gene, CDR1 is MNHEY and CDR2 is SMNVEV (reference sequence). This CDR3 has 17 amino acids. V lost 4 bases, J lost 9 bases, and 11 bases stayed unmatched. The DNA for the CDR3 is TGTGCCAGCAGTTCCCTCGGGACTAGCGGGAGGCCACGCACGCAGTATTTT. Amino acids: CASSSLGTSGRPRTQYF.

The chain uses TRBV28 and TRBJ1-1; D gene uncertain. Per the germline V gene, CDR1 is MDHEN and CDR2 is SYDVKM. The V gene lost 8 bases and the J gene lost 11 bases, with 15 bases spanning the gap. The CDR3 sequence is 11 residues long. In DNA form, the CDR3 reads TGTGCCAGCCGGGTTGGAGGCGGGGCTTTCTTT. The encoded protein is CASRVGGGAFF.

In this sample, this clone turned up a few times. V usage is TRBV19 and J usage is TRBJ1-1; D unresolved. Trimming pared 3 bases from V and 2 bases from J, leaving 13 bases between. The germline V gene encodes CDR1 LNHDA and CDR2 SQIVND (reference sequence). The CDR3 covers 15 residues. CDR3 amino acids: CASSIRGRENTEAFF. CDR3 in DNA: TGTGCCAGTAGTATTCGAGGGAGGGAAAACACTGAAGCTTTCTTT.

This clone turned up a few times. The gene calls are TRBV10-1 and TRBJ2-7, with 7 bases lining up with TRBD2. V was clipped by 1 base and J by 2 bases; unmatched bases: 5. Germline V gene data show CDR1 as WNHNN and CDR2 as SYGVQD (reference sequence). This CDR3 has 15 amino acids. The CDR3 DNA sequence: TGCGCCAGCAGTGAGTTCTCTAGCGGAACCTACGAGCAGTACTTC. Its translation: CASSEFSSGTYEQYF.

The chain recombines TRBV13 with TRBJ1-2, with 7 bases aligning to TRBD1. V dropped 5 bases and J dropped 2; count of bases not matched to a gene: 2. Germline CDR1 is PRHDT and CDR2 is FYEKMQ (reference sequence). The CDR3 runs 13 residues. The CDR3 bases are TGTGCCAGCAGCCTCAGGGGGAACTATGGCTACACCTTC. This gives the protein CASSLRGNYGYTF.

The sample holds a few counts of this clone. This chain's CDR3 is CAWSLNWQDEKLFF. The CDR3 nucleotides read TGTGCCTGGAGTTTGAATTGGCAGGATGAAAAACTGTTTTTT. V and J are TRBV30 and TRBJ1-4, with no clear D. Germline V gene sequence: CDR1 GTSNPN, CDR2 SVGIG (reference sequence). V lost 2 bases, J lost 6 bases, and 13 bases lay in between. CDR3 length: 14 residues.

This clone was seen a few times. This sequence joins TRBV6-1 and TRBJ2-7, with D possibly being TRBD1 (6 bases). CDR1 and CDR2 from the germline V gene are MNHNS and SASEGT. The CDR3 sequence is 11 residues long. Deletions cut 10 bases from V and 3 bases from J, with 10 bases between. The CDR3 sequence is CATQGFYEQYF. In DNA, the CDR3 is TGTGCCACACAGGGTTTCTACGAGCAGTACTTC.

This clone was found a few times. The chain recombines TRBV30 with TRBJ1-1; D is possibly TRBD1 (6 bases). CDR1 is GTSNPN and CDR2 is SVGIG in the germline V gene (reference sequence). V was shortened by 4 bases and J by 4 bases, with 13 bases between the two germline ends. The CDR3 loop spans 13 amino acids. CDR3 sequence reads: CAWIRGGGTEAFF. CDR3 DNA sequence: TGTGCCTGGATCCGGGGAGGGGGCACTGAAGCTTTCTTT.

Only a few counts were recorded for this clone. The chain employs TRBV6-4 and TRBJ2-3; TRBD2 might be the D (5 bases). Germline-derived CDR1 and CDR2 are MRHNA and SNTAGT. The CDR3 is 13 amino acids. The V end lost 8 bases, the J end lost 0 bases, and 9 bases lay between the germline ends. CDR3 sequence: CASGSGSTDTQYF. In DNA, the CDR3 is TGTGCCAGCGGGAGCGGCAGCACAGATACGCAGTATTTT.

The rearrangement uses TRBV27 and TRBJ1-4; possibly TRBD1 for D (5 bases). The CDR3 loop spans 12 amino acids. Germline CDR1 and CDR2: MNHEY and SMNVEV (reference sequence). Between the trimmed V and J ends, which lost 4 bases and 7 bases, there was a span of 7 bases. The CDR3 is CASSSGLEKLFF. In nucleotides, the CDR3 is TGTGCCAGCAGTTCAGGGCTTGAAAAACTGTTTTTT.

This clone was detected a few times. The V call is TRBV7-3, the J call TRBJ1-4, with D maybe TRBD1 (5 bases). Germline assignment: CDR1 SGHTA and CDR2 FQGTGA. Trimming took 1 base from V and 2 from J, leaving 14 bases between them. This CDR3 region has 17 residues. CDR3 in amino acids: CASSLKAGMGTNEKLFF. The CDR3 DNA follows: TGTGCCAGCAGCTTAAAAGCAGGGATGGGGACTAATGAAAAACTGTTTTTT.

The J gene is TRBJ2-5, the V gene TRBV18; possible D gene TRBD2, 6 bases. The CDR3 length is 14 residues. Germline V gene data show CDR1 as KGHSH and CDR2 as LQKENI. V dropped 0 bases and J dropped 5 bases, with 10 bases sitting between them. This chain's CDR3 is CASSPPLGRETQYF. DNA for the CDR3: TGTGCCAGCTCACCACCGCTAGGGAGGGAGACCCAGTACTTC.

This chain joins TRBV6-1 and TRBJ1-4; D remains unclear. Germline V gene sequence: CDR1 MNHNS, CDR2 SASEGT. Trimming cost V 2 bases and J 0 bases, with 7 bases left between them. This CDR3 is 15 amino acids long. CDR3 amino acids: CASSESVATNEKLFF. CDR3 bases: TGTGCCAGCAGTGAATCGGTTGCAACTAATGAAAAACTGTTTTTT.

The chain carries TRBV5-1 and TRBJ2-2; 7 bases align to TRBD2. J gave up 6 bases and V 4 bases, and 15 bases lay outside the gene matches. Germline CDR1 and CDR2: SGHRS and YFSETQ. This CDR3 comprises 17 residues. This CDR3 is CASSPHRGGSGPGELFF. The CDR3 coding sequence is TGCGCCAGCAGCCCCCACCGTGGCGGGAGTGGGCCCGGGGAGCTGTTTTTT.

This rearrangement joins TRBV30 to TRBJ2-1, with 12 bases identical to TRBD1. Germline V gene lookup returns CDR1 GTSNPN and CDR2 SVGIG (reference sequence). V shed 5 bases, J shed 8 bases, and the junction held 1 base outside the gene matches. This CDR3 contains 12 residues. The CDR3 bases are TGTGCCTGGGGGACAGGGGGCGATGAGCAGTTCTTC. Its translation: CAWGTGGDEQFF.

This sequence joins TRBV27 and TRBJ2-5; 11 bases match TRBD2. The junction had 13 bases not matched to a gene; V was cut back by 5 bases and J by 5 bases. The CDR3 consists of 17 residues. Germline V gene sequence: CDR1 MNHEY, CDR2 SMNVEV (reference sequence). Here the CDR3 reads CASSPRGSGGGGETQYF. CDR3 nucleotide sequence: TGTGCCAGCAGTCCCCGGGGTAGCGGGGGGGGAGGGGAGACCCAGTACTTC.

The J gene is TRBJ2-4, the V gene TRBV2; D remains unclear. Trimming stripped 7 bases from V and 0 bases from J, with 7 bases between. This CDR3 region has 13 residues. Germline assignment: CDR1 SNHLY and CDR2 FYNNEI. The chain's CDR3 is CASNRVAKNIQYF. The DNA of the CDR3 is TGTGCCAGCAATCGGGTAGCCAAAAACATTCAGTACTTC.

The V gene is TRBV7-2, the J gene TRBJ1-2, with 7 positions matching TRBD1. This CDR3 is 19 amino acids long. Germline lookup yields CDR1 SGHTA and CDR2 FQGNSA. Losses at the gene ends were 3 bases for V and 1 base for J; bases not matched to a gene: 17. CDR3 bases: TGTGCCAGCAGCTTTAGCATCTCCGGGACAGTCGGGGGTAACTATGGCTACACCTTC. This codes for CASSFSISGTVGGNYGYTF.